What follows is one TCR beta chain and its context. The entry originates in a study of cytomegalovirus exposure and HLA in healthy donors. In the PCR, 60 Vbeta and 13 Jbeta primers were used. Clones were sequenced by immunoSEQ multiplex PCR, and TCRdb holds only the in-frame ones, with some missing. The table for this sample gives about 48,000 clones. The germline V gene encodes CDR1 LNHNV and CDR2 YYDKDF (reference sequence). The CDR3 sequence is 16 residues long. V was shortened by 5 bases and J by 6 bases, with 20 bases between the two germline ends. This sequence was found in a woman in her forties in good health and CMV-seronegative. The sample taken for sequencing was PBMCs. The V and J genes are TRBV15 and TRBJ2-1; D might be TRBD2 (5 bases). The CDR3 DNA reads TGTGCCACCAGCGCTACTACTAATCTTGGGAGCAATGAGCAGTTCTTC. It codes for CATSATTNLGSNEQFF.